The following is a TCR beta chain sequence with its context. The antigen remains unidentified. Combining a sample-barcoded 5' primer with a J-beta primer mix, a second PCR ran for roughly 7 to 12 cycles. TCRdb used MiXCR to reprocess the 5' RACE reads, holding one entry per CDR3 protein. The sample yields about 570,000 distinct CDR3 sequences, 27% seen once. The data were obtained in a study of blood T cells in healthy people across ages. Overall study findings and caveats: Donor CMV infection status was unknown, possibly confounding age-related changes in expanded clonotypes. As naive T cell percentage varied, TCR beta diversity correlated strongly with it.

Germline V gives CDR1 LGHDT, CDR2 YNNKEL (reference sequence). This CDR3 has 16 residues. V lost 1 base, J lost 4 bases, and 16 bases lay in between. Sequenced: blood. The source of this sequence is a woman in her 70s in good health. The V call is TRBV3-1, the J call TRBJ2-5; D unclear. CDR3 in amino acids: CASSQVNIGRSETQYF. The CDR3 bases are TGTGCCAGCAGCCAAGTTAATATCGGACGCTCAGAGACCCAGTACTTC.